The 18 T cell receptor beta chains given below trace back to one sample, sequenced in a study of blood T cell repertoires in COVID-19. Sequenced by immunoSEQ multiplex PCR; TCRdb stores in-frame clones only, minus some. The sample shows tens of thousands of clones, 86% of them seen only once. The sequencing sample was made of peripheral blood. Receptors originate from a man in his sixties or seventies with active or convalescent COVID-19.

This chain uses TRBV6-1 with TRBJ2-3, with 7 bases fitting TRBD2. CDR3 size: 15 residues. Trimming removed 2 bases from V and 0 bases from J; junction bases left unmatched: 2. Germline V lookup: CDR1 MNHNS, CDR2 SASEGT. The CDR3 DNA reads as TGTGCCAGCAGTGAACGTAGCGGGAGCACAGATACGCAGTATTTT. Its translation: CASSERSGSTDTQYF.

The chain combines TRBV27 with TRBJ1-6; the D gene is possibly TRBD1 (6 bases). CDR1 and CDR2 from the germline V gene are MNHEY and SMNVEV (reference sequence). Trimming left V 0 bases short and J 7 bases short, with 16 bases between. The CDR3 extends over 17 amino acids. CDR3: CASSLSRGGTWNSPLHF. The DNA of the CDR3 is TGTGCCAGCAGTTTATCGAGGGGGGGCACGTGGAATTCACCCCTCCACTTT.

In this sample, this clone turned up once. The chain is built from TRBV19 and TRBJ2-1, with a weak D call TRBD2 (5 bases). This CDR3 has 16 residues. Germline values: CDR1 LNHDA, CDR2 SQIVND (reference sequence). The V gene lost 5 bases and the J gene lost 5 bases, with 19 bases spanning the gap. CDR3 bases: TGTGCCAGTAGTGAGTGGACTCCACCGGGCGACAATGAGCAGTTCTTC. It specifies CASSEWTPPGDNEQFF.

This chain uses TRBV2 with TRBJ2-3; 13 nucleotides align to TRBD2. CDR3 size: 18 residues. The V segment lost 5 bases and the J segment 1 base; nucleotides outside the gene matches: 9. Germline loops: CDR1 SNHLY, CDR2 FYNNEI. The CDR3 nucleotides read TGTGCCAGCAGTACCCCGGGACTAGCGGGAAGCCGCACAGATACGCAGTATTTT. This encodes CASSTPGLAGSRTDTQYF.

This chain links TRBV11-2 with TRBJ2-1, with 7 bases matching TRBD1. J lost 8 bases, V lost 5 bases, and 6 bases had no gene match. From germline, CDR1 is SGHAT and CDR2 FQNNGV. The length of the CDR3 is 13 residues. CDR3 amino acids: CASSPDRAHEQFF. The DNA of the CDR3 is TGTGCCAGCAGCCCAGACAGGGCCCATGAGCAGTTCTTC.

The CDR3 DNA reads as TGTGCCAGTAGTATACAGGGTGGGGCCAACGTCCTGACTTTC. Translating gives CASSIQGGANVLTF. V usage is TRBV19 and J usage is TRBJ2-6, with a tentative D call TRBD1 (5 bases). V lost 2 bases to trimming and J lost 3 bases, with 5 bases between them. The V gene's germline CDR1 is LNHDA and CDR2 SQIVND (reference sequence). The CDR3 sequence is 14 residues long.

The J gene is TRBJ2-5, the V gene TRBV12-5; D perhaps matches TRBD2 (6 bases). Trimming pared 9 bases from V and 4 bases from J, leaving 9 bases between. The CDR3 spans 11 residues. Germline-derived CDR1 and CDR2 are LGHNT and FRNRAP. DNA for the CDR3: TGTGCTAGCGGGACTCCAGAGACCCAGTACTTC. This translates into CASGTPETQYF.

V and J are TRBV6-5 and TRBJ1-3; D call uncertain. This CDR3 is 16 amino acids long. Germline V gives CDR1 MNHEY, CDR2 SVGAGI. V gave up 0 bases and J gave up 4 bases, with 13 bases separating them. CDR3 residues: CASSYSSWEAGNTIYF. CDR3 nucleotide sequence: TGTGCCAGCAGTTACTCTTCTTGGGAGGCCGGAAACACCATATATTTT.

The rearrangement uses TRBV4-1 and TRBJ1-4; 7 nucleotides align to TRBD1. Germline V gene sequence: CDR1 MGHRA, CDR2 YSYEKL. The CDR3 has 18 residues. V gave up 0 bases and J gave up 7 bases; unmatched junction bases: 14. The CDR3 loop reads CASSQDVTRQGEGEKLFF. DNA for the CDR3: TGCGCCAGCAGCCAAGATGTGACCCGACAGGGCGAGGGTGAAAAACTGTTTTTT.

The chain uses TRBV6-5 and TRBJ1-1; D possibly corresponds to TRBD1 (5 bases). Germline loops: CDR1 MNHEY, CDR2 SVGAGI. V was clipped by 10 bases and J by 1 base, with 13 bases between them. This CDR3 is 13 amino acids long. The CDR3: CATRPRANTEAFF. In DNA form, the CDR3 reads TGTGCCACCCGGCCCAGGGCGAACACTGAAGCTTTCTTT.

V usage is TRBV30 and J usage is TRBJ1-3; D gene uncertain. The V gene's germline CDR1 is GTSNPN and CDR2 SVGIG (reference sequence). Deletions cut 4 bases from V and 0 bases from J, with 13 bases between. This CDR3 comprises 15 residues. DNA for the CDR3: TGTGCCTGGACTCAGATGCCAGTCTCTGGAAACACCATATATTTT. Translation: CAWTQMPVSGNTIYF.

V usage is TRBV30 and J usage is TRBJ1-1; tentatively, D is TRBD1 (6 bases). The CDR3 is 13 amino acids. Germline CDR1 is GTSNPN and CDR2 is SVGIG (reference sequence). With 6 bases removed from V and 0 bases from J, the gap between germline ends came to 11 bases. Written as DNA, the CDR3 is TGTGCCTGTACCAGGGGCTTGAACACTGAAGCTTTCTTT. Translation gives CACTRGLNTEAFF.

The sample holds a few counts of this clone. V is TRBV5-1 and J is TRBJ2-5; 9 bases fit TRBD1. Per germline, CDR1 SGHRS and CDR2 YFSETQ. The CDR3 loop spans 14 amino acids. V lost 5 bases, J lost 5 bases, and 7 bases stayed unmatched. The CDR3 region has the DNA TGCGCCAGCAGGCATACAGGGGGCGCGGAGACCCAGTACTTC. It codes for CASRHTGGAETQYF. The full variable domain, its missing parts supplied by reference TRBV5-1 and TRBJ2-5, is KAGVTQTPRYLIKTRGQQVTLSCSPISGHRSVSWYQQTPGQGLQFLFEYFSETQRNKGNFPGRFSGRQFSNSRSEMNVSTLELGDSALYLCASRHTGGAETQYFGPGTRLLVL.

The CDR3 here is CASSPSTSGRSHEQYF. The DNA of the CDR3 is TGTGCCAGCAGTCCTTCCACTAGCGGGAGATCCCACGAGCAGTACTTC. The chain employs TRBV28 and TRBJ2-7; 11 bases fit TRBD2. Trimming took 5 bases from V and 5 from J; bases not matched to a gene: 11. Germline CDR1 and CDR2: MDHEN and SYDVKM. The CDR3 is 16 residues long.

About this clone itself: Different DNA sequences within this sample yield the same CDR3. The rearrangement uses TRBV19 and TRBJ2-7, with 11 bases fitting TRBD1. The germline gives CDR1 LNHDA, CDR2 SQIVND (reference sequence). V lost 6 bases, J lost 2 bases, and 3 bases stayed unmatched. This CDR3 contains 14 residues. The CDR3, as DNA: TGTGCCAGTAGCCCGGGACAGGGGGCCTACGAGCAGTACTTC. Protein product: CASSPGQGAYEQYF. Filled out from reference TRBV19 and TRBJ2-7, the complete variable domain reads DGGITQSPKYLFRKEGQNVTLSCEQNLNHDAMYWYRQDPGQGLRLIYYSQIVNDFQKGDIAEGYSVSREKKESFPLTVTSAQKNPTAFYLCASSPGQGAYEQYFGPGTRLTVT.

V gene TRBV7-6 combines with J gene TRBJ1-5; possibly TRBD1 for D (6 bases). CDR1 and CDR2 from the germline V gene are SGHVS and FNYEAQ. V was pared by 1 base and J by 2 bases, with 12 bases between. The CDR3 sequence is 16 residues long. Here the CDR3 DNA reads TGTGCCAGCAGCTTAGGGGGGGGGCGAGGCAATCAGCCCCAGCATTTT. It yields the protein CASSLGGGRGNQPQHF.

J is TRBJ2-7 and V is TRBV2; TRBD1 matches 9 bases. Germline assignment: CDR1 SNHLY and CDR2 FYNNEI. Germline trimming cut 6 bases from V and 5 bases from J; bases unmatched to any gene: 14. The CDR3 is 16 amino acids. The DNA of the CDR3 is TGTGCCAGCAGAAAGAGAACCGGGACAGGGACCAACGAGCAGTACTTC. This sequence encodes CASRKRTGTGTNEQYF.

The V gene is TRBV18, the J gene TRBJ2-3; 8 positions match TRBD1. V shed 6 bases and J 1 base; nucleotides not matched to a gene: 6. This CDR3 spans 15 amino acids. CDR1 and CDR2 from the germline V gene are KGHSH and LQKENI. Here the CDR3 DNA reads TGTGCCAGCTCGGCCCAGGGGGCAGGCACAGATACGCAGTATTTT. As protein: CASSAQGAGTDTQYF.